The rows below give T cell receptor beta chains drawn from one sample of a study of blood T cell repertoires in COVID-19. Libraries were prepared by immunoSEQ multiplex PCR; TCRdb keeps only in-frame clonotypes and omits some of them. Altogether over 450,000 clones are present, 85% to 90% being singletons, with the ten largest covering under 8.5%. The sample consisted of peripheral blood. These receptors were obtained from a woman between 45 and 65 years old with COVID-19, enrolled during active disease. Both conserved end residues are part of each CDR3. A D gene is named only where the DNA matches it firmly. Only some rows state a clone size, as once, few, many or a class for expanded clones.

abundance	v_gene	j_gene	d_gene	CDR3aa	CDR3nt
once	TRBV19	TRBJ1-3	.	CASRKGSDGNTIYF	TGTGCCAGTAGGAAGGGGTCGGATGGAAACACCATATATTTT
.	TRBV7-3	TRBJ2-1	TRBD1	CASSYGTENNEQFF	TGTGCCAGCAGCTATGGGACAGAAAACAATGAGCAGTTCTTC
.	TRBV2	TRBJ2-6	.	CASSEPSGANVLTF	TGTGCCAGCAGTGAACCTTCTGGGGCCAACGTCCTGACTTTC
.	TRBV6-2/TRBV6-3	TRBJ2-1	TRBD2	CASSTLAGGRVNEQFF	TGTGCCAGCAGTACGCTAGCGGGGGGTCGGGTCAATGAGCAGTTCTTC
.	TRBV5-4	TRBJ1-6	TRBD1	CASSLRTGVANSPLHF	TGTGCCAGCAGCTTGAGAACAGGGGTAGCTAATTCACCCCTCCACTTT
.	TRBV5-1	TRBJ2-7	TRBD1	CASSLRTGYEQYF	TGCGCCAGCAGCTTGAGGACAGGCTACGAGCAGTACTTC
.	TRBV12-3/TRBV12-4	TRBJ1-1	.	CASSLVGGGSAFF	TGTGCCAGCAGTTTGGTGGGTGGGGGGAGTGCTTTCTTT
.	TRBV28	TRBJ1-5	.	CASSLASRGRDLSNQPQHF	TGTGCCAGCAGTTTAGCCTCCAGGGGCCGTGACCTTAGCAATCAGCCCCAGCATTTT
.	TRBV27	TRBJ1-2	TRBD1	CASSLTGGRYGYTF	TGTGCCAGCAGTTTAACAGGGGGCCGTTATGGCTACACCTTC
.	TRBV29-1	TRBJ1-2	TRBD1	CSVAGTGYGYTF	TGCAGCGTTGCTGGGACAGGGTATGGCTACACCTTC
once	TRBV6-5	TRBJ1-6	.	CASIFQGNSPLHF	TGTGCCAGCATTTTTCAGGGGAATTCACCCCTCCACTTT
once	TRBV5-6	TRBJ2-7	TRBD1	CASSLYRGSYEQYF	TGTGCCAGCAGCTTGTACAGGGGGTCCTACGAGCAGTACTTC
.	TRBV5-1	TRBJ1-1	.	CASSSTGGAEAFF	TGCGCCAGCAGCTCCACCGGAGGGGCTGAAGCTTTCTTT
.	TRBV5-5	TRBJ2-7	.	CASTLTGDWFFF	TGTGCCAGCACCCTCACCGGGGACTGGTTCTTTTTC
.	TRBV3-1/TRBV3-2	TRBJ1-6	.	CASSQVSTNSPLHF	TGTGCCAGCAGCCAGGTTTCTACTAATTCACCCCTCCACTTT
.	TRBV12-3/TRBV12-4	TRBJ1-2	.	CASRDSTYYGYTF	TGTGCCAGCAGGGACAGTACCTACTATGGCTACACCTTC
.	TRBV6-6	TRBJ2-1	TRBD1	CASSLDRGKHEQFF	TGTGCCAGCAGTCTCGACAGGGGGAAACATGAGCAGTTCTTC
.	TRBV12-3/TRBV12-4	TRBJ1-2	.	CASSLHYGYTF	TGTGCCAGCAGCCTTCACTATGGCTACACCTTC
once	TRBV28	TRBJ2-7	TRBD1	CASSTGTGPYEQYF	TGTGCCAGCAGCACCGGGACAGGTCCCTACGAGCAGTACTTC
.	TRBV7-2	TRBJ1-6	.	CASSLAVGQYSPLHF	TGTGCCAGCAGCTTAGCTGTTGGGCAATATTCACCCCTCCACTTT
few	TRBV7-3	TRBJ1-6	TRBD1	CASSLTGVNSPLHF	TGTGCCAGCAGCCTGACAGGGGTTAATTCACCCCTCCACTTT
.	TRBV5-6	TRBJ1-2	.	CASSHAGSDYGYTF	TGTGCCAGCAGCCATGCCGGGTCAGACTATGGCTACACCTTC
few	TRBV18	TRBJ1-1	.	CASSPVDSLSTEAFF	TGTGCCAGCTCACCGGTCGACAGTCTGAGTACTGAAGCTTTCTTT
.	TRBV10-2	TRBJ2-1	.	CAGIRGGSYNEQFF	TGCGCCGGAATACGTGGGGGCAGCTACAATGAGCAGTTCTTC
once	TRBV20-1	TRBJ2-7	TRBD2	CSGERGNEQYF	TGCAGTGGCGAGCGGGGGAACGAGCAGTACTTC
.	TRBV25-1	TRBJ1-2	.	CASSDGQFYGYTF	TGTGCCAGCAGTGACGGACAGTTCTATGGCTACACCTTC
.	TRBV12-3/TRBV12-4	TRBJ2-7	.	CASSLGHLYEQYF	TGTGCCAGCAGTTTGGGACACCTCTACGAGCAGTACTTC